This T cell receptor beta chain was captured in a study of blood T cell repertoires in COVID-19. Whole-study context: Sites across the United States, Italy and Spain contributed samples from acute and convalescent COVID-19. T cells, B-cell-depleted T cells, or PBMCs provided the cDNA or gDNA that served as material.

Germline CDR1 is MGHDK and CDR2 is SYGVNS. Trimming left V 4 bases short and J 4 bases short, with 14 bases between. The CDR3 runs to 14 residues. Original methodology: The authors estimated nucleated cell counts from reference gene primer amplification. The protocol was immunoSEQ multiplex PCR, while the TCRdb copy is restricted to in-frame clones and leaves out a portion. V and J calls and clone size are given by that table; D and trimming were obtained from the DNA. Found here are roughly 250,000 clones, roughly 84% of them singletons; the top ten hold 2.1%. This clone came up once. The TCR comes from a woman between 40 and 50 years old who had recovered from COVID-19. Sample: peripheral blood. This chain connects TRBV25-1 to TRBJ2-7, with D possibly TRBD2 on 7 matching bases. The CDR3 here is CASSGGGHRYEQYF. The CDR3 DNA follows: TGTGCCAGCAGTGGGGGGGGACACCGGTACGAGCAGTACTTC.